This T cell receptor (beta chain) was captured by sequencing in a study of beta chain features in type 1 diabetes. Study-wide points: Among all four CD4+ subsets, Type 1 diabetes patients had TCRB CDR3s that were moderately but significantly shorter.

CDR1 is SGDLS and CDR2 is YYNGEE in the germline V gene. Trimming took off 1 base at V and 0 bases at J, with 14 bases between the two ends. The CDR3 consists of 17 residues. Remarks on this clone: The target antigen is unknown.

Since all of the isolated RNA was reverse transcribed, expressed TCRB transcripts were what got sequenced. The table came from immunoSEQ multiplex PCR; TCRdb's copy has only in-frame clones and leaves some out. Of some 240,000 clones detected, 16% appear once; the ten largest clones hold 0.08% to 0.095%. The rearrangement uses TRBV9 and TRBJ2-1; possibly TRBD1 or TRBD2 for D (5 bases each). This receptor was obtained from a man aged 25-45 years with type 1 diabetes. The sample was naive CD4+ T cells from blood. DNA of the CDR3: TGTGCCAGCAGCGTAAGAGGAGCGAGGGGCTCCTACAATGAGCAGTTCTTC. It is translated as CASSVRGARGSYNEQFF.